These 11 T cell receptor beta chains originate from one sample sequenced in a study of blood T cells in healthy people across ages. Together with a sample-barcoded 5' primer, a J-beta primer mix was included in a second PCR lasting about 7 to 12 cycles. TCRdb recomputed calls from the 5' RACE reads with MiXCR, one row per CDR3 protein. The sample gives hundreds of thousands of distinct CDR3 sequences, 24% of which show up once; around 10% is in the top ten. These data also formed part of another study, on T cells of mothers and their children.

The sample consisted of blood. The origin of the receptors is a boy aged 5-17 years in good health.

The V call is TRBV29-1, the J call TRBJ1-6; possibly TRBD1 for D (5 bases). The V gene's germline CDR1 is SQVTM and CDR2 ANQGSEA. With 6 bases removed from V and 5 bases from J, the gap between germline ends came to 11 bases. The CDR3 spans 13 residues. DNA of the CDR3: TGCAGCGTCCAGGACACCAATAATTCACCCCTCCACTTT. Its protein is CSVQDTNNSPLHF.

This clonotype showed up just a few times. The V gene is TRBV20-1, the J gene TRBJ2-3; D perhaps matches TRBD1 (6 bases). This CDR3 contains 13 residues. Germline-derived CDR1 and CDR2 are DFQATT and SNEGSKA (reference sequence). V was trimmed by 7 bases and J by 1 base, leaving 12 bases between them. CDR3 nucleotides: TGCAGTGTCGAGGACAGCCGCACAGATACGCAGTATTTT. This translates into CSVEDSRTDTQYF.

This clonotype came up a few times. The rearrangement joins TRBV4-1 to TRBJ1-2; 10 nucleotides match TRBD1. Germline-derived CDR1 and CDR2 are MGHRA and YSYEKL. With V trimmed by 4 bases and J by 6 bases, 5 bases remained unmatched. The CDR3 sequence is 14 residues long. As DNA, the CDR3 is TGCGCCAGCAGCCGAGTGGACAGGGGGGATGGCTACACCTTC. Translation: CASSRVDRGDGYTF.

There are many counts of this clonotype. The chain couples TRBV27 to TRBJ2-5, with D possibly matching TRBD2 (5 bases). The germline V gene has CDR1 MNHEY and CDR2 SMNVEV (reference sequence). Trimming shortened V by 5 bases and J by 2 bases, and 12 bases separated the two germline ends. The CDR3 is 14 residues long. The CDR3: CASSPLALQETQYF. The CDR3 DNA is TGTGCCAGCAGTCCTCTAGCCCTGCAAGAGACCCAGTACTTC.

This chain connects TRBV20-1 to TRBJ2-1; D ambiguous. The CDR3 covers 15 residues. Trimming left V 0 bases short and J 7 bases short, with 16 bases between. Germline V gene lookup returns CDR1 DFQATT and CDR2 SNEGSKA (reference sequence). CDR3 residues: CSARDWAGFRNEQFF. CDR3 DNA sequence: TGCAGTGCTAGAGATTGGGCTGGTTTTCGAAATGAGCAGTTCTTC.

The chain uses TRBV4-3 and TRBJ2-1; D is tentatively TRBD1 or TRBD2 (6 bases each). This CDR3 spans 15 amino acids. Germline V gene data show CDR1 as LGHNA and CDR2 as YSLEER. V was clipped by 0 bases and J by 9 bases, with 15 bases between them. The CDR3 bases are TGCGCCAGCAGCCAAGATCATGGAGGGGGTTTTGAGCAGTTCTTC. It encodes CASSQDHGGGFEQFF.

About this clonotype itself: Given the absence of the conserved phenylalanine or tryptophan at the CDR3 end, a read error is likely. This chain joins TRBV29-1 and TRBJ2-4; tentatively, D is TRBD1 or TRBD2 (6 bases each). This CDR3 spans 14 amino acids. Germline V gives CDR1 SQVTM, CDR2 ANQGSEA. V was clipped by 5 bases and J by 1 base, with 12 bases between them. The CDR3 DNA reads TGCAGCGTTCGGGGGCTGGGGGCCAAAAACATTCAGTACCTC. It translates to CSVRGLGAKNIQYL.

This chain's CDR3 is CASSLAGGQNNEQFF. Here the CDR3 DNA reads TGCGCCAGCAGCTTGGCGGGGGGTCAGAACAATGAGCAGTTCTTC. The gene calls are TRBV5-1 and TRBJ2-1; 7 positions agree with TRBD2. V was pared by 0 bases and J by 5 bases, with 5 bases of the junction left unmatched. Germline V lookup: CDR1 SGHRS, CDR2 YFSETQ. This CDR3 has 15 amino acids.

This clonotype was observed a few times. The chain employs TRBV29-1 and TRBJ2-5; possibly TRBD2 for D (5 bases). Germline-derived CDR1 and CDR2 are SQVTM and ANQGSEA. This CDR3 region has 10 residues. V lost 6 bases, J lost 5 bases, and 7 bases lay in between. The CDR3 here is CSVLEETQYF. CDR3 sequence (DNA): TGCAGCGTACTAGAGGAGACCCAGTACTTC.

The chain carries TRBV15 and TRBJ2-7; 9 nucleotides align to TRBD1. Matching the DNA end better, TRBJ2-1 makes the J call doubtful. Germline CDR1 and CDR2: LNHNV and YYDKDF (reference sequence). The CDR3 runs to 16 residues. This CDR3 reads CATSRGGDRAYNEQFF. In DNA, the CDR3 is TGTGCCACCAGCCGAGGGGGGGACAGGGCGTACAATGAGCAGTTCTTC.

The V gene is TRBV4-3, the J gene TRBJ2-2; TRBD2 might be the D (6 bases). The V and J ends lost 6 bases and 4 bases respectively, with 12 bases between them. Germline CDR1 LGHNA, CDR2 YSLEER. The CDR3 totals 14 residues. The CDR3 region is CASRRTAGTGELFF. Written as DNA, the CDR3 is TGCGCCAGCAGACGAACAGCGGGCACCGGGGAGCTGTTTTTT.